The clone carrying this TCR beta chain showed up just once. Its antigen is currently unknown. This record belongs to a study of cytomegalovirus exposure and HLA in healthy donors. The study drew the donors from its approximately 120-subject validation cohort, separate from the roughly 670-subject first cohort. The study, taken as a whole, reports: Cytomegalovirus-associated TCR beta chains were listed, numbering 164. Many donors carried some public TCRs, although rarity characterized most TCR sequences. Confirmation in vitro established that a few CMV-associated chains were specific for CMV antigens.

Clones were sequenced by immunoSEQ multiplex PCR, and TCRdb holds only the in-frame ones, with some missing. The sample lists around 150,000 clones; roughly 89% were seen once. The source of this sequence is a young woman in good health and CMV-seropositive. Source material: PBMCs.

This chain's CDR3 is CASSQGLLPREQYF. The CDR3 nucleotides read TGCGCCAGCAGCCAAGGTCTACTTCCGCGGGAGCAGTACTTC. The chain is built from TRBV4-1 and TRBJ2-7; D ambiguous. In germline, CDR1 is MGHRA, CDR2 YSYEKL. V was trimmed by 1 base and J by 7 bases, leaving 14 bases between them. The CDR3 has 14 amino acids.